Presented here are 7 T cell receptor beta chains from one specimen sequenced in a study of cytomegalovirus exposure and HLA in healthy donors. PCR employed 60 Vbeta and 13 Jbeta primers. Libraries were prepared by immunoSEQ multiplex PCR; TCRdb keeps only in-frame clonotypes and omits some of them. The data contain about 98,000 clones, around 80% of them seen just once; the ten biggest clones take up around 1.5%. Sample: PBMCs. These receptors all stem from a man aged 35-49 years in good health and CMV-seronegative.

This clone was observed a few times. The CDR3 DNA reads TGTGCCAGCAGTTCCCGGACAGGGAGTGATAATTCACCCCTCCACTTT. Translating gives CASSSRTGSDNSPLHF. The genes are TRBV6-6 and TRBJ1-6; TRBD1 matches 8 bases. Losses at the gene ends were 4 bases for V and 5 bases for J; bases not matched to a gene: 7. This CDR3 is 16 amino acids long. The V gene's germline CDR1 is MNHNY and CDR2 SVGAGI (reference sequence).

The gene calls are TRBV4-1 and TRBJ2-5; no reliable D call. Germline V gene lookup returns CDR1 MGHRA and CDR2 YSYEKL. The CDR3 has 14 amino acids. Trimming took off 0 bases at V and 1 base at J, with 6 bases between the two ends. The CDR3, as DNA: TGCGCCAGCAGCCAAGAGGCAGTCCAAGAGACCCAGTACTTC. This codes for CASSQEAVQETQYF.

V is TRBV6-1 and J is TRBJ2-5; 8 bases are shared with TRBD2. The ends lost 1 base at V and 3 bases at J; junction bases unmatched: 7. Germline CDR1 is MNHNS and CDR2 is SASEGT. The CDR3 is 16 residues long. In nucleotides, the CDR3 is TGTGCCAGCAGTGAAGGTGCCGGGACTAGTAAAGAGACCCAGTACTTC. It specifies CASSEGAGTSKETQYF.

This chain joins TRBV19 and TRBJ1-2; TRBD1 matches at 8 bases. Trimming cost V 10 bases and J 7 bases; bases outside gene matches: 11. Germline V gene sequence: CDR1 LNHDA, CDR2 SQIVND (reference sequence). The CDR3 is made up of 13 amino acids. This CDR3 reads CATGQGGMGGYTF. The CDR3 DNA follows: TGTGCCACAGGACAGGGAGGCATGGGTGGCTACACCTTC.

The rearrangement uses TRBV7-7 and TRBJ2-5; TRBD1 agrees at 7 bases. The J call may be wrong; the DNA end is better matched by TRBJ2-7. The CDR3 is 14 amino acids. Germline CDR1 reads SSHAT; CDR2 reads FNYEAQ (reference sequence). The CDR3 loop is CASSPGTVSYEQYF. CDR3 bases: TGTGCCAGCAGCCCAGGGACAGTATCCTACGAGCAGTACTTC.

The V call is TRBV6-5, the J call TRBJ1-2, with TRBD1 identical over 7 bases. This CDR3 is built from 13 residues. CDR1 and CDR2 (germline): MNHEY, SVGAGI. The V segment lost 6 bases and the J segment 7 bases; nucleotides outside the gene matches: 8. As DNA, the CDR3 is TGTGCCAGCAGAAAAAGCAGGGGGTTTGGCTACACCTTC. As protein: CASRKSRGFGYTF.

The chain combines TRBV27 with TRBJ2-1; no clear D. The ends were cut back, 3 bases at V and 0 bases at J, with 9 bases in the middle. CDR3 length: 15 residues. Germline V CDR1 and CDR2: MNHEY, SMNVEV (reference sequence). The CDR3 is CASSLVKSSYNEQFF. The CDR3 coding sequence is TGTGCCAGCAGTTTGGTAAAGAGCTCCTACAATGAGCAGTTCTTC.